This is a list of T cell receptor beta chains from one sample in a study of T cells after yellow fever vaccination. TCRdb redid the calling of the 5' RACE reads with MiXCR, one entry per CDR3 protein. In the table there are 250,000 to 350,000 distinct CDR3 sequences, around 7.3% of which are singletons. The sequencing here drew on PBMCs, taken more than 35 days after the first yellow fever vaccination. These receptor sequences come from a man between 18 and 35 years old who received the YFV17D yellow fever vaccine. The CDR3 runs from the conserved cysteine through the conserved F or W.

v_call: TRBV20-1; cdr3_aa: CSAWGPSQETQYF
v_call: TRBV5-4; cdr3_aa: CASSDMTKGDEKLFF
v_call: TRBV6-2/TRBV6-3; cdr3_aa: CASSWGPYNEQFF
v_call: TRBV27; cdr3_aa: CASKSGGLHEQYF
v_call: TRBV5-1; cdr3_aa: CASRPGPISGNTIYF
v_call: TRBV5-1; cdr3_aa: CASSLTGNKQETQYF
v_call: TRBV5-1; cdr3_aa: CASSLRLGGLNTEAFF
v_call: TRBV5-4; cdr3_aa: CASSLGSGVSTDTQYF
v_call: TRBV9; cdr3_aa: CASTLSGDGEQFF
v_call: TRBV12-3/TRBV12-4; cdr3_aa: CTSSLGQGHVTQYNEQFF
v_call: TRBV19; cdr3_aa: CASTPQGGSYEQYF
v_call: TRBV20-1; cdr3_aa: CSAGGGKGDTEAFF
v_call: TRBV12-3/TRBV12-4; cdr3_aa: CASSHKGRQYF
v_call: TRBV29-1; cdr3_aa: CSVEAKNTEAFF
v_call: TRBV27; cdr3_aa: CAGGQGALETQYF
v_call: TRBV7-9; cdr3_aa: CATPRGELTTGNTIYF
v_call: TRBV6-2/TRBV6-3; cdr3_aa: CASSSESWDRSLHF
v_call: TRBV4-1; cdr3_aa: CASSHPDTDTQYF
v_call: TRBV5-1; cdr3_aa: CASSGTDPSNEQFF
v_call: TRBV15; cdr3_aa: CATSRDRGRSYEQYF
v_call: TRBV6-5; cdr3_aa: CASTEAGGEQYF
v_call: TRBV19; cdr3_aa: CASRSGAEGEQFF
v_call: TRBV20-1; cdr3_aa: CSARRGAASYEQYF
v_call: TRBV30; cdr3_aa: CAWSRGAGGLTDTQYF
v_call: TRBV7-8; cdr3_aa: CASSPEAGRYF
v_call: TRBV6-1; cdr3_aa: CASSPMDRIAYGYTF
v_call: TRBV9; cdr3_aa: CASSADYYSYEQYF
v_call: TRBV12-3/TRBV12-4; cdr3_aa: CASSERLGETQYF
v_call: TRBV7-9; cdr3_aa: CASSSRRTQDHFYGYTF
v_call: TRBV28; cdr3_aa: CASSGDDREAQYF
v_call: TRBV4-3; cdr3_aa: CASSQGGQGKGYTF
v_call: TRBV28; cdr3_aa: CATSEERVSDTQYF
v_call: TRBV7-6; cdr3_aa: CASSLDSYEQFF
v_call: TRBV27; cdr3_aa: CASSPLTGAYEQYF
v_call: TRBV7-2; cdr3_aa: CASSLGPDQPQHF
v_call: TRBV12-3/TRBV12-4; cdr3_aa: CASSITGGGLYEQYF
v_call: TRBV4-1; cdr3_aa: CASSVNDWTGGRGYTF
v_call: TRBV14; cdr3_aa: CASSQETSLGYTF
v_call: TRBV6-1; cdr3_aa: CASTVTGGNQPQHF
v_call: TRBV7-8; cdr3_aa: CASLRLAGAADTQYF